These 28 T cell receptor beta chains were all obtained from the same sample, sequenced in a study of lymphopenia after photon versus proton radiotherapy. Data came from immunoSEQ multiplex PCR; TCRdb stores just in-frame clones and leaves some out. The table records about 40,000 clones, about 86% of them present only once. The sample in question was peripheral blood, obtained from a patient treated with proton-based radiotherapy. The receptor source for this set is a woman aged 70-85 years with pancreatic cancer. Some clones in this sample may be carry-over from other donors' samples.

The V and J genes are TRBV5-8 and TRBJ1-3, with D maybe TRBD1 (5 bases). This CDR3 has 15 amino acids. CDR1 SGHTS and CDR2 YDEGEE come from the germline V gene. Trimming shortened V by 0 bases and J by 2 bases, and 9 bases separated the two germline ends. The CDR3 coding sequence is TGTGCCAGCAGCTTGGGATGGGGACCTGGAAACACCATATATTTT. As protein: CASSLGWGPGNTIYF.

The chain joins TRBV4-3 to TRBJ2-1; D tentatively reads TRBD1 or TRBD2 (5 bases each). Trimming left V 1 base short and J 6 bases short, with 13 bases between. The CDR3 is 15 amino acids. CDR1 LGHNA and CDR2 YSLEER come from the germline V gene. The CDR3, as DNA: TGCGCCAGCAGCCAAGGGGCACTAGGGGTCAATGAGCAGTTCTTC. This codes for CASSQGALGVNEQFF.

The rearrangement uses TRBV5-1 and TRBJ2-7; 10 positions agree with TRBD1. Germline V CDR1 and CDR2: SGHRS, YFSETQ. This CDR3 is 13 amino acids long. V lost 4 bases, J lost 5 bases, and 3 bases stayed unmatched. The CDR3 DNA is TGCGCCAGCAGCCTCGGGACAGGGGACGAGCAGTACTTC. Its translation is CASSLGTGDEQYF.

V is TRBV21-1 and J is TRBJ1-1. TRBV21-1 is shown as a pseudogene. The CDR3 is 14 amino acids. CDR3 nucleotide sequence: TGTGCCAGCAGCAAAGGGAGGGTAGGGACTGAAGCTTTCTTT. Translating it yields CASSKGRVGTEAFF.

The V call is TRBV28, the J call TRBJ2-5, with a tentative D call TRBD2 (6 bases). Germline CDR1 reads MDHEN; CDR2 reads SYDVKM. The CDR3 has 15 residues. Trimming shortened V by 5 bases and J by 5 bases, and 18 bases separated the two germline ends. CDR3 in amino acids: CASSPTRNALETQYF. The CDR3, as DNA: TGTGCCAGCAGTCCGACTAGAAACGCGCTGGAGACCCAGTACTTC.

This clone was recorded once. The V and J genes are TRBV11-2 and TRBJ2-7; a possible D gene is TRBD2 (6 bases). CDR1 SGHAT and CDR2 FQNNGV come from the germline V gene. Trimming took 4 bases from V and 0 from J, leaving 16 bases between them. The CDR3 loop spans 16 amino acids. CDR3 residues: CASSSFSGVSSYEQYF. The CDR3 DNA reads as TGTGCCAGCAGCTCTTTTAGCGGAGTGAGCTCCTACGAGCAGTACTTC.

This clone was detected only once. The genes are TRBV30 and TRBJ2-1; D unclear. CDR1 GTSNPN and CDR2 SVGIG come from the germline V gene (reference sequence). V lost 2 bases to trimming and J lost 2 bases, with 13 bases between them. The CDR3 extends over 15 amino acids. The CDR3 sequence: CAWSIRASTYNEQFF. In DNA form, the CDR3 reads TGTGCCTGGAGTATCCGGGCCTCTACCTACAATGAGCAGTTCTTC.

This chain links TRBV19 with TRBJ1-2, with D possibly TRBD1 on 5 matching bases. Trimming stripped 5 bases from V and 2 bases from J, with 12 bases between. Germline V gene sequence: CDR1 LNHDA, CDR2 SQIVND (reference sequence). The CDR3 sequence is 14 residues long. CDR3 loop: CASSAQGGNYGYTF. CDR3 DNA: TGTGCCAGTAGTGCGCAGGGCGGGAACTATGGCTACACCTTC.

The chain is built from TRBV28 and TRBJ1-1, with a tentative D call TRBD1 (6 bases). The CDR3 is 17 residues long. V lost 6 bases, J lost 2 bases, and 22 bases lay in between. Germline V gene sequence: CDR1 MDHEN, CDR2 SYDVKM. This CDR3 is CASRHYEGDTLNTEAFF. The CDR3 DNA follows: TGTGCCAGCAGGCACTACGAGGGGGACACCCTAAACACTGAAGCTTTCTTT.

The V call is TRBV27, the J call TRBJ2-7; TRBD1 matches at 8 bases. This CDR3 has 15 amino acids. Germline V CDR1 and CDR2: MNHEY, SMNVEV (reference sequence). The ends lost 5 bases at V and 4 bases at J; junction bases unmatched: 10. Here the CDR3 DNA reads TGTGCCAGCAGTACCCGGACAGGGAATCCTTACGAGCAGTACTTC. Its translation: CASSTRTGNPYEQYF.

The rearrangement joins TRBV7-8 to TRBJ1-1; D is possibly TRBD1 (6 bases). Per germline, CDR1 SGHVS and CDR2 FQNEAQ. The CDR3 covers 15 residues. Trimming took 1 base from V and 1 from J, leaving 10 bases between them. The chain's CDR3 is CASSLVQGQNTEAFF. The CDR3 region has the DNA TGTGCCAGCAGCTTAGTACAGGGACAGAACACTGAAGCTTTCTTT.

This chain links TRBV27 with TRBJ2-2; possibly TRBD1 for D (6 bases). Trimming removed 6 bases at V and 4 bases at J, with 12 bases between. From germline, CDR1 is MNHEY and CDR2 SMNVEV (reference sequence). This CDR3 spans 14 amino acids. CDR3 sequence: CASSETGFTGELFF. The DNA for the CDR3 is TGTGCCAGCAGCGAAACAGGGTTCACCGGGGAGCTGTTTTTT.

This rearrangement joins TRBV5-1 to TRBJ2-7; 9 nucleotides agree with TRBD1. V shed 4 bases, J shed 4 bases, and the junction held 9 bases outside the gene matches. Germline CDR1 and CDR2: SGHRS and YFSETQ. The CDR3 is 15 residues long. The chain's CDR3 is CASSPAGTGYYEQYF. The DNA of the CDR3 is TGCGCCAGCAGCCCTGCCGGGACAGGGTATTACGAGCAGTACTTC.

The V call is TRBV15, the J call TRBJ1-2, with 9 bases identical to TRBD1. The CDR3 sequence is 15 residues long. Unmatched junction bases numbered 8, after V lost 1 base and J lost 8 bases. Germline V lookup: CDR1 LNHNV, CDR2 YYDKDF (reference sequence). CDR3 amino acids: CATSRAGDRARGYTF. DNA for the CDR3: TGTGCCACCAGCAGAGCTGGGGACAGGGCCCGCGGCTACACCTTC.

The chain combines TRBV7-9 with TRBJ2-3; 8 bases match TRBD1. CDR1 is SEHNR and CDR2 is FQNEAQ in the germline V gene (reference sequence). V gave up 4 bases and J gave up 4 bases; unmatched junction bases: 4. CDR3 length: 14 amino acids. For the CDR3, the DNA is TGTGCCAGCAGCTCGCAGACAGGGGCAGATACGCAGTATTTT. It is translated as CASSSQTGADTQYF.

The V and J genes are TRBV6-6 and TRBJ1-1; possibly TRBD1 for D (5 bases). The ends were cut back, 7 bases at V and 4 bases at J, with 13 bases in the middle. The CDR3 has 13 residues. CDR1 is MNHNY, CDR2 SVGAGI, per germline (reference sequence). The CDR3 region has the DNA TGTGCCAGCATCCGGGGGTTGGGCACTGAAGCTTTCTTT. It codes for CASIRGLGTEAFF.

The CDR3 DNA follows: TGTGCCAGCAGTTGGATCGTAGCGGGAGGCACCTACGAGCAGTACTTC. Protein product: CASSWIVAGGTYEQYF. The chain recombines TRBV27 with TRBJ2-7, with 10 positions matching TRBD2. Germline trimming cut 4 bases from V and 2 bases from J; bases unmatched to any gene: 8. The V gene's germline CDR1 is MNHEY and CDR2 SMNVEV (reference sequence). The CDR3 contains 16 residues.

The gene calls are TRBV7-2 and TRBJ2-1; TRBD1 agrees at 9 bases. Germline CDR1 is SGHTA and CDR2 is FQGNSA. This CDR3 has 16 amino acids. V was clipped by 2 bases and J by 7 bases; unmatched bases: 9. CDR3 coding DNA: TGTGCCAGCAGCTTAAGCGTTGGACAGGGGAGGAATGAGCAGTTCTTC. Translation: CASSLSVGQGRNEQFF.

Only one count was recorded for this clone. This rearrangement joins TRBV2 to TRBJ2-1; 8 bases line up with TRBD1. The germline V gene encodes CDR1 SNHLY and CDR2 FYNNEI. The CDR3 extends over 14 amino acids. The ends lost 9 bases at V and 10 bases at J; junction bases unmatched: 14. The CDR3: CARRGQGGSGEQFF. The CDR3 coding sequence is TGTGCCAGGAGAGGACAGGGTGGGAGTGGGGAGCAGTTCTTC.

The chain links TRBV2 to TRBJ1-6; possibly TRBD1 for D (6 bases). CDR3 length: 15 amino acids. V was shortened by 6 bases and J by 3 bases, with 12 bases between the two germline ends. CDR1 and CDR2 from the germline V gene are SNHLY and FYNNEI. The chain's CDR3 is CASRETGFYNSPLHF. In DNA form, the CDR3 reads TGTGCCAGCAGGGAGACAGGCTTCTATAATTCACCCCTCCACTTT. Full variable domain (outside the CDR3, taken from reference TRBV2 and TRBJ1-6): EPEVTQTPSHQVTQMGQEVILRCVPISNHLYFYWYRQILGQKVEFLVSFYNNEISEKSEIFDDQFSVERPDGSNFTLKIRSTKLEDSAMYFCASRETGFYNSPLHFGNGTRLTVT.

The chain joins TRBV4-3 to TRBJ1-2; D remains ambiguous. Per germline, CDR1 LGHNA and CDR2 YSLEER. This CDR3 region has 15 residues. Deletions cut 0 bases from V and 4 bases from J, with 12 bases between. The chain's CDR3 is CASSQDTDRFYGYTF. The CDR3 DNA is TGCGCCAGCAGCCAAGATACTGACCGATTCTATGGCTACACCTTC.

The chain's CDR3 is CASSFGQGKYEPQHF. In DNA, the CDR3 is TGTGCCAGCAGTTTCGGACAGGGGAAGTACGAGCCCCAGCATTTT. The chain combines TRBV28 with TRBJ1-5; 9 nucleotides align to TRBD1. Losses at the gene ends were 3 bases for V and 8 bases for J; bases not matched to a gene: 8. Germline loops: CDR1 MDHEN, CDR2 SYDVKM. There are 15 residues in the CDR3.

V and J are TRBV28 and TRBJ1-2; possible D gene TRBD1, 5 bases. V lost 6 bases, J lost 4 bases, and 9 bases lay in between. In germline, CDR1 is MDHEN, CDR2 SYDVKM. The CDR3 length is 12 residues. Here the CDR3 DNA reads TGTGCCAGCAGCACGACAGTCTATGGCTACACCTTC. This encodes CASSTTVYGYTF.

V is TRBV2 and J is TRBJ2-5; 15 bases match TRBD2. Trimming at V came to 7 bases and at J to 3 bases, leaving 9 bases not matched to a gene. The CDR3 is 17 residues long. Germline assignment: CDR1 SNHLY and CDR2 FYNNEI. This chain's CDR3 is CASTQQGLAGGKETQYF. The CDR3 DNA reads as TGTGCCAGCACTCAACAGGGACTAGCGGGAGGAAAAGAGACCCAGTACTTC.

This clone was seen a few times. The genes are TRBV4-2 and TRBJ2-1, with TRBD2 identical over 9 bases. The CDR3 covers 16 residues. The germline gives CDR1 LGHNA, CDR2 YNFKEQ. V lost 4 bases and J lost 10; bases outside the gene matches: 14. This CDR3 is CASSLSGRGGNDEQFF. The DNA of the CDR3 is TGTGCCAGCAGCCTTAGCGGGAGAGGGGGAAATGACGAGCAGTTCTTC.

CDR3 DNA: TGTGCCAGCAGCCCCCATAGCGGGAGAAGCACAGATACGCAGTATTTT. The encoded protein is CASSPHSGRSTDTQYF. V usage is TRBV28 and J usage is TRBJ2-3; 9 nucleotides match TRBD2. The CDR3 spans 16 residues. Per the germline V gene, CDR1 is MDHEN and CDR2 is SYDVKM. J was trimmed by 0 bases and V by 6 bases; bases with no gene match: 7.

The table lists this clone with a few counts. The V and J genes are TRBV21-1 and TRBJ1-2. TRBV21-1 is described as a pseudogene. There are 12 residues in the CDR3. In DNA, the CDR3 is TGTGCCAGCAGCAAAGCGCTTCCCGGCTACACCTTC. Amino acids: CASSKALPGYTF.

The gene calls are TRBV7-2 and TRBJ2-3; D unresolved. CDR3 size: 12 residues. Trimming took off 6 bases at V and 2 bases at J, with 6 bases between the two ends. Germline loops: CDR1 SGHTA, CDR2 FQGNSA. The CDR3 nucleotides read TGTGCCAGCAGTAACCCCACAGATACGCAGTATTTT. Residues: CASSNPTDTQYF. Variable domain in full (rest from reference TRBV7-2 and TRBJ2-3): GAGVSQSPSNKVTEKGKDVELRCDPISGHTALYWYRQSLGQGLEFLIYFQGNSAPDKSGLPSDRFSAERTGGSVSTLTIQRTQQEDSAVYLCASSNPTDTQYFGPGTRLTVL.